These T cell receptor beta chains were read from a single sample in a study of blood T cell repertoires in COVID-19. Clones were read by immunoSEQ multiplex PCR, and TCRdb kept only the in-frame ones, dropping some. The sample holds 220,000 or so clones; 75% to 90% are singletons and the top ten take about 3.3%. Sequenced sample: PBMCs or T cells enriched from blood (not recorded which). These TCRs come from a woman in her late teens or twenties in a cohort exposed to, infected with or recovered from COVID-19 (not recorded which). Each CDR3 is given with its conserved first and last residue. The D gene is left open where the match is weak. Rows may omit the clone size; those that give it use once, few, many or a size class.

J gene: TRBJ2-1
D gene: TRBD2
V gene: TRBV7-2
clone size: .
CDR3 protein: CASRRRLAVNEQFF
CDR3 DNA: TGTGCCAGCAGACGGAGGCTAGCGGTTAATGAGCAGTTCTTC

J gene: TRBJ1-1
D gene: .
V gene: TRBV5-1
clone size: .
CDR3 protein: CASSLDSMGTEAFF
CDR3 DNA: TGCGCCAGCAGCCTCGACAGCATGGGCACTGAAGCTTTCTTT

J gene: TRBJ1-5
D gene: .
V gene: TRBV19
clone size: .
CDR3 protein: CASEGIGNQPQHF
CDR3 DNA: TGTGCCAGCGAGGGAATCGGCAATCAGCCCCAGCATTTT

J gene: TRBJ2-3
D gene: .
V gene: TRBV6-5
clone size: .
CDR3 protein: CASSYVFTDTQYF
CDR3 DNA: TGTGCCAGCAGTTACGTCTTCACAGATACGCAGTATTTT

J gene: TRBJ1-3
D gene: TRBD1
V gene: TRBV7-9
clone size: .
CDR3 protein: CASSLEQGGDTIYF
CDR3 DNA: TGTGCCAGCAGCTTAGAACAGGGGGGAGACACCATATATTTT

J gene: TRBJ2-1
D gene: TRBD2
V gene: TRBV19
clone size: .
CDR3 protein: CASSITTSGRVLNEQFF
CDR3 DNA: TGTGCCAGTAGTATCACGACTAGCGGGAGGGTACTGAATGAGCAGTTCTTC

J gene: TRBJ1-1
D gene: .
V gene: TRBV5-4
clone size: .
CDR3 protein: CASSPGLPNTEAFF
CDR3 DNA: TGTGCCAGCAGCCCCGGACTCCCGAACACTGAAGCTTTCTTT

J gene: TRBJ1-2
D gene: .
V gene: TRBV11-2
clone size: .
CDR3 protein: CASSSPGLLGLKHYGYTF
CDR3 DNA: TGTGCCAGCAGCTCACCGGGACTCCTGGGACTGAAGCACTATGGCTACACCTTC

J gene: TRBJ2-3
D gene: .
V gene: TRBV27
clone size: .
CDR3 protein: CASSSGGTDTQYF
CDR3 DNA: TGTGCCAGCAGTTCCGGGGGCACAGATACGCAGTATTTT

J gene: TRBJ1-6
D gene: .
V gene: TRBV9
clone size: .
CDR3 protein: CASSVVDIESPLHF
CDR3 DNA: TGTGCCAGCAGCGTAGTGGACATCGAATCACCCCTCCACTTT

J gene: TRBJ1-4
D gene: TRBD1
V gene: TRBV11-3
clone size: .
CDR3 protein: CASSDGTAVNEKLFF
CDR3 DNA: TGTGCCAGCAGCGACGGGACAGCGGTTAATGAAAAACTGTTTTTT

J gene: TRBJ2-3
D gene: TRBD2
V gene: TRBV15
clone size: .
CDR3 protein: CATSRDLVIAGGQQPDTQYF
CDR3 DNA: TGTGCCACCAGCAGAGATCTGGTGATAGCGGGGGGGCAGCAGCCAGATACGCAGTATTTT

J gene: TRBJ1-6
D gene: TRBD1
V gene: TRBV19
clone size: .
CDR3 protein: CASSLGQDFFLHF
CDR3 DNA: TGTGCCAGTAGCTTGGGACAGGACTTTTTCCTCCACTTT

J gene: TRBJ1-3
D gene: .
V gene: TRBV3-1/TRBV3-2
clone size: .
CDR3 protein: CASSMARAGNTIYF
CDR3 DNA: TGTGCCAGCAGCATGGCCAGGGCTGGAAACACCATATATTTT

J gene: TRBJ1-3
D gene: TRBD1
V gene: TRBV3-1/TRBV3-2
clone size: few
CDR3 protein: CASSQAGAGGSAGNTIYF
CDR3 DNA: TGTGCCAGCAGCCAAGCAGGTGCAGGGGGCTCTGCTGGAAACACCATATATTTT

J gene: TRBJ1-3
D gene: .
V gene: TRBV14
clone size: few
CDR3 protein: CASSQERLRAAGNTIYF
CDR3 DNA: TGTGCCAGCAGCCAAGAGAGGTTGCGGGCGGCTGGAAACACCATATATTTT

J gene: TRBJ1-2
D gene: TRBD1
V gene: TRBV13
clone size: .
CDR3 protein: CASSLGQADYGYTF
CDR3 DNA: TGTGCCAGCAGCTTGGGACAGGCGGACTATGGCTACACCTTC

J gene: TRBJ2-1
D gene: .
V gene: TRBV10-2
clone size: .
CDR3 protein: CASRGFGARRSYNEQFF
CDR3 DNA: TGCGCCAGCAGGGGCTTTGGGGCGCGACGATCCTACAATGAGCAGTTCTTC

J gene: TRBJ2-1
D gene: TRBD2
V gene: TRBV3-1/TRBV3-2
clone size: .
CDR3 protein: CASTHLAGRYNEQFF
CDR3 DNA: TGTGCCAGCACTCATCTAGCGGGGCGATACAATGAGCAGTTCTTC

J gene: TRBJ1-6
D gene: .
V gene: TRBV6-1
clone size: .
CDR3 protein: CASSEQGTNNSPLHF
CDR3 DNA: TGTGCCAGCAGTGAACAGGGGACGAATAATTCACCCCTCCACTTT

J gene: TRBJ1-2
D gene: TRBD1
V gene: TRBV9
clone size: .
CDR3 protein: CASSSRGQGSGGYTF
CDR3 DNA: TGTGCCAGCAGCTCGAGGGGACAGGGGTCGGGTGGCTACACCTTC

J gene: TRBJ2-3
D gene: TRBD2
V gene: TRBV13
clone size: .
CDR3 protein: CASSSIKVAGVGDTQYF
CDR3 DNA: TGTGCCAGCAGCTCGATCAAGGTAGCGGGGGTTGGGGATACGCAGTATTTT

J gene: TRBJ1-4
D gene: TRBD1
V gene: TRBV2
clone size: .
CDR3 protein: CATRTGDNEKLFF
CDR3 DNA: TGTGCCACAAGAACAGGGGATAATGAAAAACTGTTTTTT

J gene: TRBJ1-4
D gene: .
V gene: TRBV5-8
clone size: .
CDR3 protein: CASSRNRAVGEKLFF
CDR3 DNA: TGTGCCAGCAGCCGGAACAGGGCGGTTGGAGAAAAACTGTTTTTT

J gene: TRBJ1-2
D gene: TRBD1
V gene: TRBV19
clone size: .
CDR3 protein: CASSTRQGALYGYTF
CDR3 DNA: TGTGCCAGTAGTACTCGACAGGGGGCGCTGTATGGCTACACCTTC

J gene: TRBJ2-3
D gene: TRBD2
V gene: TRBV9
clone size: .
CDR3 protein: CASSVREGYNTDTQYF
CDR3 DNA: TGTGCCAGCAGCGTCAGGGAGGGTTACAACACAGATACGCAGTATTTT

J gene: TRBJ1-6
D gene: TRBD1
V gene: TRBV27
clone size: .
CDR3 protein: CASSVYRGTFNSPLHF
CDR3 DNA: TGTGCCAGCAGTGTATACAGGGGAACATTTAATTCACCCCTCCACTTT

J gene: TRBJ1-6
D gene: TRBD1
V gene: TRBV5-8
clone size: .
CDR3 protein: CASSFVGQGGSPLHF
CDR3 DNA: TGTGCCAGCAGCTTTGTGGGACAGGGAGGTTCACCCCTCCACTTT

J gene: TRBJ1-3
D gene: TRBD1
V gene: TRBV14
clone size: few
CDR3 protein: CASSQGSGTGTRDTIYF
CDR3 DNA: TGTGCCAGCAGCCAAGGCTCTGGGACAGGGACTAGGGACACCATATATTTT

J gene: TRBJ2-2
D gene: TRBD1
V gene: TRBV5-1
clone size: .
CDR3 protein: CASSPGTGNTGELFF
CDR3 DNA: TGCGCCAGCAGCCCCGGGACAGGAAACACCGGGGAGCTGTTTTTT

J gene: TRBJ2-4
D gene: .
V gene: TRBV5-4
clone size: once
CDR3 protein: CASSSMLGGVAKNIQYF
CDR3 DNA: TGTGCCAGCAGCTCAATGCTAGGAGGGGTAGCCAAAAACATTCAGTACTTC

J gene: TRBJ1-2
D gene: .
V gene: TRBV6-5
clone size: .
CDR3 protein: CASSYSLNNNYGYTF
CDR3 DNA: TGTGCCAGCAGTTACTCTTTAAATAATAACTATGGCTACACCTTC

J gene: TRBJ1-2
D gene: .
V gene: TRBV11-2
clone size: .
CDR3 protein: CASSSPRGDTRGGYTF
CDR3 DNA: TGTGCCAGCAGCTCCCCACGGGGGGACACCCGTGGAGGCTACACCTTC

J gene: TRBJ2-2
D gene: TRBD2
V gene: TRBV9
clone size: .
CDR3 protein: CASSLLGGAGGLTGELFF
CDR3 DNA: TGTGCCAGCAGCCTCCTAGGAGGAGCGGGGGGGCTAACCGGGGAGCTGTTTTTT

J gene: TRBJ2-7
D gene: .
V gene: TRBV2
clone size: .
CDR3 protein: CASRAAYEQYF
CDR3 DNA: TGTGCCAGCAGGGCAGCCTACGAGCAGTACTTC

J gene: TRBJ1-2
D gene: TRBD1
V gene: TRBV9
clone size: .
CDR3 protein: CASSSTAQGAGYTF
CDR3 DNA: TGTGCCAGCAGCTCGACTGCTCAGGGGGCTGGCTACACCTTC